This TCR beta chain appears in the sequencing data of a study of cytomegalovirus exposure and HLA in healthy donors. Study context: Most genotyped donors, about 81% of 398, had Caucasian-associated genetic ancestry.

PCR used 60 Vbeta primers and 13 Jbeta primers. In the original processing: The authors later counted some 76 million unique TCR beta chains, approximately 12 million of them shared. The data were produced by immunoSEQ multiplex PCR, yet TCRdb's version contains in-frame clones alone and is incomplete. Clone size and the V and J calls come from that table; the DNA yielded D and trimming. The sample yields 100,000 to 150,000 clones, approximately 80% seen once. Overall study results and limits: Some V segments (TRBV6-2 and TRBV6-3 among them) were excluded as indistinguishable. Being productive about 87% or about 30% of the time was typical of most TCR beta V segments in an earlier analysis.

Note on this clone: Its antigen is as yet unknown.

After removal of 3 bases from V and 7 bases from J, the junction contained 18 bases not matched to a gene. Germline CDR1 is LNHDA and CDR2 is SQIVND (reference sequence). This CDR3 spans 18 amino acids. V is TRBV19 and J is TRBJ1-5, with TRBD1 matching 7 bases. The sample taken for sequencing was PBMCs. The TCR comes from a woman aged 40 to 50 in good health and CMV-seronegative. The chain's CDR3 is CASSIGAGGALNQQPQHF. CDR3 coding DNA: TGTGCCAGTAGTATTGGGGCAGGGGGAGCCCTCAATCAGCAGCCCCAGCATTTT.